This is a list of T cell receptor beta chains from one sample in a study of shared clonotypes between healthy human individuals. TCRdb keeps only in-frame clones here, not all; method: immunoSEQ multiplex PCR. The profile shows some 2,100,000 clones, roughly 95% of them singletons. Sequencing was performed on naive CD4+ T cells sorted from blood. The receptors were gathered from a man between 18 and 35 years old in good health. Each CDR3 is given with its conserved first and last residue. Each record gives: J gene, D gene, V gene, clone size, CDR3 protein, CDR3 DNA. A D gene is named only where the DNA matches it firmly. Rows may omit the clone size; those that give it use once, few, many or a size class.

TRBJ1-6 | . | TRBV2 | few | CASTPYSGAGSPLHF | TGTGCCAGCACCCCATATTCAGGGGCAGGCTCACCCCTCCACTTT
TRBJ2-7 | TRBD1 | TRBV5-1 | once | CASSLGQGSNEQYF | TGCGCCAGCAGCCTCGGACAGGGTAGTAACGAGCAGTACTTC
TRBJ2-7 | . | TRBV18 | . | CASSPIGDHEQYF | TGTGCCAGCTCACCAATAGGGGACCACGAGCAGTACTTC
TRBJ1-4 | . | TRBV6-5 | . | CASSWGIGSNEKLFF | TGTGCCAGCAGTTGGGGAATCGGCTCGAATGAAAAACTGTTTTTT
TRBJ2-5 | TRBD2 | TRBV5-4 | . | CASSLPSGSLRETQYF | TGTGCCAGCAGCTTGCCTAGCGGGAGTCTAAGAGAGACCCAGTACTTC
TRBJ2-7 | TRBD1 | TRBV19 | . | CANRDRGYEQYF | TGTGCCAATAGGGACAGGGGCTACGAGCAGTACTTC
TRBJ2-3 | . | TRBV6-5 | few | CASSRRSTDTQYF | TGTGCCAGCAGCAGACGATCCACAGATACGCAGTATTTT
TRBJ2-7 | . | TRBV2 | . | CASRGGFFIDEQYF | TGTGCCAGCAGGGGGGGTTTTTTCATCGACGAGCAGTACTTC
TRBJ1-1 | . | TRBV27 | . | CASSFSLDVGTEAFF | TGTGCCAGCAGTTTTTCGCTTGACGTGGGGACTGAAGCTTTCTTT
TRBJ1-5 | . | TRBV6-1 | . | CASTLQGHNQPQHF | TGTGCCAGCACACTTCAAGGACACAATCAGCCCCAGCATTTT
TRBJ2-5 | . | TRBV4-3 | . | CASSQESSETQYF | TGCGCCAGCAGCCAAGAAAGTTCCGAGACCCAGTACTTC
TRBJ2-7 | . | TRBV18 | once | CASSPGRRSYEQYF | TGTGCCAGCTCACCCGGGCGACGTTCCTACGAGCAGTACTTC
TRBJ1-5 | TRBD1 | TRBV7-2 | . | CASSLVGQGALGQPQHF | TGTGCCAGCAGCTTAGTGGGACAGGGGGCGCTGGGTCAGCCCCAGCATTTT
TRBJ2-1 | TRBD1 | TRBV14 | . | CASSQMTGEQFF | TGTGCCAGCAGCCAAATGACAGGGGAGCAGTTCTTC
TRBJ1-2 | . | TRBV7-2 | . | CASSPTSNSLNYGYTF | TGTGCCAGCAGCCCAACCTCAAATTCCCTTAACTATGGCTACACCTTC
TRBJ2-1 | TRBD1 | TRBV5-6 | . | CASSLGQGIGNEQFF | TGTGCCAGCAGCTTAGGACAGGGGATTGGCAATGAGCAGTTCTTC
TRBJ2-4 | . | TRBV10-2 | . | CASSESGQAKNIQYF | TGCGCCAGCAGTGAGTCGGGACAAGCCAAAAACATTCAGTACTTC
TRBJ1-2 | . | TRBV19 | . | CASRDGGLSKYGYTF | TGTGCCAGTAGAGACGGAGGTCTGTCGAAGTATGGCTACACCTTC